Listed here are 12 T cell receptor beta chains from one sample, sequenced in a study of cytotoxic CD8 clonotypes in ibrutinib-treated CLL. TCRdb keeps only in-frame clones here, not all; method: immunoSEQ multiplex PCR. The profile shows over 120,000 clones, roughly 76% of them singletons. Sequences were derived from PBMCs, sampled after 24 months of ibrutinib treatment. These receptors all come from a human donor with chronic lymphocytic leukemia.

The chain employs TRBV4-2 and TRBJ1-5; no clear D. V was trimmed by 4 bases and J by 2 bases, leaving 9 bases between them. In germline, CDR1 is LGHNA, CDR2 YNFKEQ. CDR3 length: 14 residues. The CDR3 protein is CASSLGGGNQPQHF. For the CDR3, the DNA is TGTGCCAGCAGCCTGGGCGGGGGCAATCAGCCCCAGCATTTT.

CDR3 nucleotides: TGTGCCAGCAGCCTTCTAGCGGGAGGGTACTACGAGCAGTACTTC. Translation: CASSLLAGGYYEQYF. The chain joins TRBV11-2 to TRBJ2-7, with 12 bases fitting TRBD2. The ends lost 5 bases at V and 3 bases at J; junction bases unmatched: 5. Germline CDR1 SGHAT, CDR2 FQNNGV. This CDR3 has 15 amino acids.

This clone appeared once. The chain recombines TRBV28 with TRBJ2-2; D unclear. The germline V gene has CDR1 MDHEN and CDR2 SYDVKM. Trimming pared 10 bases from V and 0 bases from J, leaving 9 bases between. The CDR3 has 13 amino acids. DNA of the CDR3: TGTGCCACCACCATGTCGAACACCGGGGAGCTGTTTTTT. Its translation is CATTMSNTGELFF. The whole variable domain, remainder taken from reference TRBV28 and TRBJ2-2, is DVKVTQSSRYLVKRTGEKVFLECVQDMDHENMFWYRQDPGLGLRLIYFSYDVKMKEKGDIPEGYSVSREKKERFSLILESASTNQTSMYLCATTMSNTGELFFGEGSRLTVL.

V and J are TRBV18 and TRBJ2-7; tentative D call: TRBD1 (5 bases). In germline, CDR1 is KGHSH, CDR2 LQKENI. The CDR3 covers 14 residues. With 6 bases removed from V and 2 bases from J, the gap between germline ends came to 14 bases. CDR3 sequence reads: CASSPPREPYEQYF. The DNA for the CDR3 is TGTGCCAGCTCTCCCCCCAGGGAACCCTACGAGCAGTACTTC.

The chain recombines TRBV2 with TRBJ1-4; D may be TRBD1 (5 bases). This CDR3 is 13 amino acids long. V dropped 6 bases and J dropped 8 bases, with 13 bases sitting between them. The germline gives CDR1 SNHLY, CDR2 FYNNEI. The CDR3 bases are TGTGCCAGCAGCGCCGGGACCGAGGAAAAACTGTTTTTT. Residues: CASSAGTEEKLFF.

The rearrangement joins TRBV7-3 to TRBJ1-1; 9 bases match TRBD1. The CDR3 is made up of 14 amino acids. In germline, CDR1 is SGHTA, CDR2 FQGTGA. V gave up 5 bases and J gave up 4 bases; unmatched junction bases: 5. Here the CDR3 DNA reads TGTGCCAGCAGCACCGGGACAGGGACCACTGAAGCTTTCTTT. Its protein product is CASSTGTGTTEAFF.

The V call is TRBV7-8, the J call TRBJ2-5; D is perhaps TRBD1 or TRBD2 (6 bases each). This CDR3 contains 15 residues. The germline V and J ends were trimmed by 1 base and 5 bases, with 14 bases remaining between them. Per the germline V gene, CDR1 is SGHVS and CDR2 is FQNEAQ. In DNA form, the CDR3 reads TGTGCCAGCAGCTTAGAGGGGGGTTCGGCGGAGACCCAGTACTTC. This translates into CASSLEGGSAETQYF. The full variable domain, its missing parts supplied by reference TRBV7-8 and TRBJ2-5, is GAGVSQSPRYKVAKRGQDVALRCDPISGHVSLFWYQQALGQGPEFLTYFQNEAQLDKSGLPSDRFFAERPEGSVSTLKIQRTQQEDSAVYLCASSLEGGSAETQYFGPGTRLLVL.

V and J are TRBV10-3 and TRBJ1-1; no clear D gene. V dropped 0 bases and J dropped 2 bases, with 4 bases sitting between them. There are 13 residues in the CDR3. Germline loops: CDR1 ENHRY, CDR2 SYGVKD. The CDR3 loop is CAISESDNTEAFF. The DNA of the CDR3 is TGTGCCATCAGTGAGTCGGACAACACTGAAGCTTTCTTT.

A few counts support this clone. V and J are TRBV7-9 and TRBJ2-3, with D unresolved. CDR1 and CDR2 from the germline V gene are SEHNR and FQNEAQ (reference sequence). The CDR3 spans 12 residues. V was trimmed by 5 bases and J by 2 bases, leaving 5 bases between them. CDR3 residues: CASSPATDTQYF. CDR3 sequence (DNA): TGTGCCAGCAGCCCAGCCACAGATACGCAGTATTTT. Looking up the rest from reference TRBV7-9 and TRBJ2-3 gives the full variable domain: DTGVSQNPRHKITKRGQNVTFRCDPISEHNRLYWYRQTLGQGPEFLTYFQNEAQLEKSRLLSDRFSAERPKGSFSTLEIQRTEQGDSAMYLCASSPATDTQYFGPGTRLTVL.

This chain connects TRBV9 to TRBJ1-4, with TRBD1 identical over 9 bases. The junction had 4 bases not matched to a gene; V was cut back by 0 bases and J by 7 bases. This CDR3 contains 15 residues. Looked up from germline, CDR1 is SGDLS and CDR2 is YYNGEE. The CDR3 coding sequence is TGTGCCAGCAGCGTAGCGGGGACAGGGTTTGAAAAACTGTTTTTT. It encodes CASSVAGTGFEKLFF. The full variable domain, rest sourced from reference TRBV9 and TRBJ1-4, is DSGVTQTPKHLITATGQRVTLRCSPRSGDLSVYWYQQSLDQGLQFLIQYYNGEERAKGNILERFSAQQFPDLHSELNLSSLELGDSALYFCASSVAGTGFEKLFFGSGTQLSVL.

The chain recombines TRBV14 with TRBJ2-3; 8 nucleotides agree with TRBD2. CDR3 length: 17 residues. J was trimmed by 3 bases and V by 4 bases; bases with no gene match: 12. Germline loops: CDR1 SGHDN, CDR2 FVKESK. CDR3 sequence reads: CASSPPVGTRATDTQYF. The CDR3 DNA reads as TGTGCCAGCAGCCCCCCCGTTGGGACTAGGGCTACAGATACGCAGTATTTT.

This clone was counted once. The rearrangement joins TRBV6-5 to TRBJ2-5; TRBD2 matches at 12 bases. This CDR3 has 15 residues. Germline loops: CDR1 MNHEY, CDR2 SVGAGI. V lost 2 bases and J lost 5; bases outside the gene matches: 3. DNA for the CDR3: TGTGCCAGCAGTTACCTAGCGGGAGGGCCGGAGACCCAGTACTTC. This codes for CASSYLAGGPETQYF.